Listed below are T cell receptor beta chains from one sample, sequenced in a study of blood T cells in healthy people across ages. TCRdb passed the 5' RACE reads through MiXCR, listing each CDR3 protein once. Seen here are roughly 700,000 distinct CDR3 sequences, about a third observed once, and the top ten hold just over 15%. The sample comprised blood. These TCRs come from a woman older than 75 in good health. Each CDR3 is given with its conserved first and last residue. A D gene is named only where the DNA matches it firmly. Size tells how often a clone was seen (once, few, many) or the class of an expanded clone, and some rows leave it out.

J gene: TRBJ2-2
V gene: TRBV14
D gene: TRBD1
clone size: -
CDR3 DNA: TGTGCCAGCAGCCAAAAGACAGGGACCGGGGAGCTGTTTTTT
CDR3 protein: CASSQKTGTGELFF

J gene: TRBJ2-7
V gene: TRBV13
D gene: -
clone size: many
CDR3 DNA: TGTGCCAGCAGCCGTCCTCCCTACGAGCAGTACTTC
CDR3 protein: CASSRPPYEQYF

J gene: TRBJ2-3
V gene: TRBV28
D gene: TRBD1
clone size: -
CDR3 DNA: TGTGCCAGCAGTTCCTCGGCCAGGGGGCTTAGCACAGATACGCAGTATTTT
CDR3 protein: CASSSSARGLSTDTQYF

J gene: TRBJ2-1
V gene: TRBV6-2/TRBV6-3
D gene: TRBD2
clone size: many
CDR3 DNA: TGTGCCAGCAGTTCAGGACTAGTCGAGCAGTTCTTC
CDR3 protein: CASSSGLVEQFF

J gene: TRBJ2-5
V gene: TRBV6-4
D gene: TRBD1
clone size: many
CDR3 DNA: TGTGCCAGCAGTCAACCGGGACAGGGGGCCTGGGAGACCCAGTACTTC
CDR3 protein: CASSQPGQGAWETQYF

J gene: TRBJ2-7
V gene: TRBV12-3/TRBV12-4
D gene: -
clone size: -
CDR3 DNA: TGTGCCAGCAGTCCAAGACTGGGTAAGGGCTCCTACGAGCAGTACTTC
CDR3 protein: CASSPRLGKGSYEQYF

J gene: TRBJ2-3
V gene: TRBV30
D gene: TRBD1
clone size: -
CDR3 DNA: TGTGCCTGGAGGGAGACAGGGGTGGCGTATTTT
CDR3 protein: CAWRETGVAYF

J gene: TRBJ2-1
V gene: TRBV3-1
D gene: TRBD2
clone size: many
CDR3 DNA: TGTGCCAGCAGCCAAGCCCCGGGACTAGCGGGTTACAATGAGCAGTTCTTC
CDR3 protein: CASSQAPGLAGYNEQFF

J gene: TRBJ1-5
V gene: TRBV20-1
D gene: -
clone size: many
CDR3 DNA: TGCAGTGCTAGACCCGACAACCATCAGCCCCAGCATTTT
CDR3 protein: CSARPDNHQPQHF

J gene: TRBJ2-5
V gene: TRBV5-1
D gene: -
clone size: -
CDR3 DNA: TGCGCCAGCGCTAAGGACAGTCAATCTCAAGAGACCCAGTACTTC
CDR3 protein: CASAKDSQSQETQYF

J gene: TRBJ2-2
V gene: TRBV7-2
D gene: -
clone size: many
CDR3 DNA: TGTGCCAGCAGCTTAGGTCGCAGCCACGGGGAGCTGTTTTTT
CDR3 protein: CASSLGRSHGELFF

J gene: TRBJ1-1
V gene: TRBV20-1
D gene: -
clone size: -
CDR3 DNA: TGCAGTGCCGAGCGGATGAACACTGAAGCTTTCTTT
CDR3 protein: CSAERMNTEAFF

J gene: TRBJ1-1
V gene: TRBV30
D gene: TRBD1
clone size: -
CDR3 DNA: TGTGCCTGGAGTATGACAGGGGATGCAACTGAAGCTTTCTTT
CDR3 protein: CAWSMTGDATEAFF

J gene: TRBJ1-2
V gene: TRBV12-3/TRBV12-4
D gene: TRBD1
clone size: -
CDR3 DNA: TGTGCCAGCAGTTTCTCCAGGACAGGGGACGGCTACACCTTC
CDR3 protein: CASSFSRTGDGYTF

J gene: TRBJ1-2
V gene: TRBV2
D gene: TRBD1
clone size: -
CDR3 DNA: TGTGCCAGCAGTGCGGGACAGTACTTTGGCTACACCTTC
CDR3 protein: CASSAGQYFGYTF

J gene: TRBJ1-1
V gene: TRBV7-2
D gene: -
clone size: few
CDR3 DNA: TGTGCCAGCAGCTTAACTGCCGCGAACACTGAAGCTTTCTTT
CDR3 protein: CASSLTAANTEAFF

J gene: TRBJ2-7
V gene: TRBV20-1
D gene: TRBD2
clone size: many
CDR3 DNA: TGCAGTGCAGCCCAGGGAGGGAGGAACGAGCAGTACTTC
CDR3 protein: CSAAQGGRNEQYF

J gene: TRBJ1-2
V gene: TRBV4-3
D gene: -
clone size: many
CDR3 DNA: TGCGCCAGCAGCCAAGATCTTCTCGGGAACTATGGCTACACCTTC
CDR3 protein: CASSQDLLGNYGYTF

J gene: TRBJ2-7
V gene: TRBV5-1
D gene: TRBD1
clone size: many
CDR3 DNA: TGCGCCAGCAGCGTAATGACAGGGGACGAGCAGTACTTC
CDR3 protein: CASSVMTGDEQYF

J gene: TRBJ2-1
V gene: TRBV19
D gene: -
clone size: many
CDR3 DNA: TGTGCCAGTAGCCAAAGGGGTGAGCAGTTCTTC
CDR3 protein: CASSQRGEQFF

J gene: TRBJ2-5
V gene: TRBV6-1
D gene: -
clone size: few
CDR3 DNA: TGTGCCAGCAGGGCGGACTGGTCACAAGAGACCCAGTACTTC
CDR3 protein: CASRADWSQETQYF

J gene: TRBJ1-4
V gene: TRBV6-6
D gene: -
clone size: few
CDR3 DNA: TGTGCCAGCAGTTATTACAGGGATGAAAAACTGTTTTTT
CDR3 protein: CASSYYRDEKLFF

J gene: TRBJ1-2
V gene: TRBV15
D gene: -
clone size: -
CDR3 DNA: TGTGCCACAACAGCGACAGGCCAAGGAGGCTACACCTTC
CDR3 protein: CATTATGQGGYTF

J gene: TRBJ2-7
V gene: TRBV29-1
D gene: TRBD1
clone size: -
CDR3 DNA: TGCAGCGTTGTACGGAGAGGGGGCCGGTACGAGCAGTACTTC
CDR3 protein: CSVVRRGGRYEQYF

J gene: TRBJ1-6
V gene: TRBV6-6
D gene: TRBD1
clone size: few
CDR3 DNA: TGTGCCAGCAGTTACGATACAGGGGGCCGTAATTCACCCCTCCACTTT
CDR3 protein: CASSYDTGGRNSPLHF

J gene: TRBJ1-1
V gene: TRBV20-1
D gene: -
clone size: -
CDR3 DNA: TGCAGTGCTAGAGACGGCTCAGCGGGCACTGAAGCTTTCTTT
CDR3 protein: CSARDGSAGTEAFF

J gene: TRBJ2-3
V gene: TRBV20-1
D gene: TRBD2
clone size: -
CDR3 DNA: TGCAGTGCTACCCTAGCGGGGGGGGGCGGGGCAGATACGCAGTATTTT
CDR3 protein: CSATLAGGGGADTQYF

J gene: TRBJ2-5
V gene: TRBV9
D gene: -
clone size: many
CDR3 DNA: TGTGCCAGCAGCGTAGGGGTACGGGGAGAGACCCAGTACTTC
CDR3 protein: CASSVGVRGETQYF

J gene: TRBJ2-7
V gene: TRBV6-2/TRBV6-3
D gene: -
clone size: -
CDR3 DNA: TGTGCCAGCAGCTCAGCAGGCAGCTATTCCCTCTCCTACGAGCAGTACTTC
CDR3 protein: CASSSAGSYSLSYEQYF

J gene: TRBJ1-4
V gene: TRBV3-1
D gene: -
clone size: -
CDR3 DNA: TGTGCCAGCAGCCAAGAAGCCCCGGGGGCGCTGACTAATGAAAAACGGTTTTTT
CDR3 protein: CASSQEAPGALTNEKRFF

J gene: TRBJ1-1
V gene: TRBV6-1
D gene: TRBD1
clone size: -
CDR3 DNA: TGTGCCAGCAGCCGCAGAACAGGGGCCGGAATTTTCACTGAAGCTTTCTTT
CDR3 protein: CASSRRTGAGIFTEAFF

J gene: TRBJ2-7
V gene: TRBV28
D gene: -
clone size: many
CDR3 DNA: TGTGCCAGCAGTACGAACTTTTTGGCGGGCTCCTACGAGCAGTACTTC
CDR3 protein: CASSTNFLAGSYEQYF

J gene: TRBJ2-5
V gene: TRBV4-3
D gene: -
clone size: -
CDR3 DNA: TGCGCCAGCAGCCAAGATCATGGCGAGACCCAGTACTTC
CDR3 protein: CASSQDHGETQYF

J gene: TRBJ1-5
V gene: TRBV10-3
D gene: -
clone size: few
CDR3 DNA: TGTGCCATCAGTGAGGGGGGGACCAGATCGCCCCAGCATTTT
CDR3 protein: CAISEGGTRSPQHF

J gene: TRBJ2-1
V gene: TRBV20-1
D gene: TRBD2
clone size: many
CDR3 DNA: TGCAGTGCTAGAGATCTGGGGGGGGGGAACAATGAGCAGTTCTTC
CDR3 protein: CSARDLGGGNNEQFF

J gene: TRBJ2-3
V gene: TRBV11-2
D gene: -
clone size: -
CDR3 DNA: TGTGCCAGCAGCTCCAGGAGGGGGAGCACAGATACGCAGTATTTT
CDR3 protein: CASSSRRGSTDTQYF

J gene: TRBJ2-6
V gene: TRBV6-2/TRBV6-3
D gene: TRBD1
clone size: once
CDR3 DNA: TGTGCCAGCACCCCTGGGACAGGGACCTCTGGGGCCAACGTCCTGACTTTC
CDR3 protein: CASTPGTGTSGANVLTF

J gene: TRBJ1-2
V gene: TRBV2
D gene: -
clone size: few
CDR3 DNA: TGTGCCAGCAGTGAGTTACGGAGTATCTATGGCTACACCTTC
CDR3 protein: CASSELRSIYGYTF

J gene: TRBJ1-5
V gene: TRBV12-3/TRBV12-4
D gene: -
clone size: many
CDR3 DNA: TGTGCCAGCAGTTTGTCACCGAGTGGCAATCAGCCCCAGCATTTT
CDR3 protein: CASSLSPSGNQPQHF

J gene: TRBJ2-7
V gene: TRBV29-1
D gene: TRBD2
clone size: -
CDR3 DNA: TGCAGCGGGGGAAGGGGACTAGCTTCCTACGAGCAGTACTTC
CDR3 protein: CSGGRGLASYEQYF

J gene: TRBJ2-1
V gene: TRBV19
D gene: TRBD2
clone size: many
CDR3 DNA: TGTGCCAGTAGCCCCAAATACGGGGGGATAAACTACAATGAGCAGTTCTTC
CDR3 protein: CASSPKYGGINYNEQFF

J gene: TRBJ2-1
V gene: TRBV5-1
D gene: TRBD1
clone size: many
CDR3 DNA: TGCGCCAGCAGCTTGGCGGAAACAGGGGTAGGCAATGAGCAGTTCTTC
CDR3 protein: CASSLAETGVGNEQFF

J gene: TRBJ2-1
V gene: TRBV5-1
D gene: -
clone size: many
CDR3 DNA: TGCGCCAGCAGCTTGGGAGGGAGCAATGAGCAGTTCTTC
CDR3 protein: CASSLGGSNEQFF

J gene: TRBJ1-2
V gene: TRBV7-9
D gene: -
clone size: many
CDR3 DNA: TGTGCCAGCAGCTCCTCCGGGTTCCAGTCCGCTGGCTACACCTTC
CDR3 protein: CASSSSGFQSAGYTF

J gene: TRBJ2-7
V gene: TRBV20-1
D gene: -
clone size: -
CDR3 DNA: TGCAGTGCTAGAGATGCTGGGCTTGCTACCTACGAGCAGTACTTC
CDR3 protein: CSARDAGLATYEQYF

J gene: TRBJ2-7
V gene: TRBV28
D gene: -
clone size: many
CDR3 DNA: TGTGCCAGCAGTTTTGGGGCGAACGAGCAGTACTTC
CDR3 protein: CASSFGANEQYF

J gene: TRBJ1-4
V gene: TRBV6-6
D gene: TRBD1
clone size: many
CDR3 DNA: TGTGCCACCCAGGGACAGGTCGGACCAACTAATGAAAAACTGTTTTTT
CDR3 protein: CATQGQVGPTNEKLFF

J gene: TRBJ2-1
V gene: TRBV9
D gene: -
clone size: many
CDR3 DNA: TGTGCCAGCAGCGATCGACAGGTACTCTACAATGAGCAGTTCTTC
CDR3 protein: CASSDRQVLYNEQFF

J gene: TRBJ1-1
V gene: TRBV7-6
D gene: -
clone size: once
CDR3 DNA: TGTGCCGGCAGCTTAATGCCCGCACAGGGATCCACTGAAGCTTTCTTT
CDR3 protein: CAGSLMPAQGSTEAFF

J gene: TRBJ2-7
V gene: TRBV7-8
D gene: TRBD1
clone size: many
CDR3 DNA: TGTGCCAGCAGCTCTACCCGGGACAGAGCTAACTACGAGCAGTACTTC
CDR3 protein: CASSSTRDRANYEQYF

J gene: TRBJ2-2
V gene: TRBV7-2
D gene: -
clone size: -
CDR3 DNA: TGTGCCAGCAACCTAATAAGGGGGGAGCTGTTTTTT
CDR3 protein: CASNLIRGELFF

J gene: TRBJ2-5
V gene: TRBV6-2/TRBV6-3
D gene: -
clone size: many
CDR3 DNA: TGTGCCAGCAGTACGGACGGCTGGAGGACCCAGTACTTC
CDR3 protein: CASSTDGWRTQYF

J gene: TRBJ1-5
V gene: TRBV16
D gene: TRBD1
clone size: -
CDR3 DNA: TGTGCCAGCAGCCAAGACAGGGGTATTCCTCAGCCCCAGCATTTT
CDR3 protein: CASSQDRGIPQPQHF

J gene: TRBJ1-2
V gene: TRBV12-3/TRBV12-4
D gene: -
clone size: many
CDR3 DNA: TGTGCCAGCAGGGGGGGGCAGCCCGCTAACTATGGCTACACCTTC
CDR3 protein: CASRGGQPANYGYTF

J gene: TRBJ2-5
V gene: TRBV5-1
D gene: TRBD2
clone size: many
CDR3 DNA: TGCGCCAGCAGCTTGGGGGATAGCGGGAAAGAGACCCAGTACTTC
CDR3 protein: CASSLGDSGKETQYF

J gene: TRBJ2-6
V gene: TRBV7-3
D gene: -
clone size: many
CDR3 DNA: TGTGCCAGCAGCTTAAGAGCCGGGGGAACGGGGGCCAACGTCCTGACTTTC
CDR3 protein: CASSLRAGGTGANVLTF

J gene: TRBJ1-1
V gene: TRBV6-5
D gene: TRBD1
clone size: few
CDR3 DNA: TGTGCCAGCAGTAAACCCGGGACAGGTGAAGCTTTCTTT
CDR3 protein: CASSKPGTGEAFF

J gene: TRBJ2-1
V gene: TRBV7-2
D gene: TRBD2
clone size: few
CDR3 DNA: TGTACCAGCAGCTTAGGGACTAGCAGAAACAATGGGCAGTTCTTC
CDR3 protein: CTSSLGTSRNNGQFF

J gene: TRBJ1-3
V gene: TRBV27
D gene: TRBD1
clone size: -
CDR3 DNA: TGTGCCAGCAGCAGGGGGGGACGTAGCTCTGGAAACACCATATATTTT
CDR3 protein: CASSRGGRSSGNTIYF